The entry that follows covers one T cell receptor (beta chain) sequence. This specimen belongs to a study of cytomegalovirus exposure and HLA in healthy donors. Overall study context: Earlier, 200 million or so T cells were analyzed, and 117 million unique TCR beta sequences were found among them.

After removal of 10 bases from V and 7 bases from J, the junction contained 15 bases not matched to a gene. This CDR3 is built from 15 residues. Germline assignment: CDR1 MNHNS and CDR2 SASEGT. This PCR relied on a set of 60 Vbeta primers and 13 Jbeta primers. Method: immunoSEQ multiplex PCR; TCRdb's copy keeps in-frame clones and lacks some. The sample lists about 110,000 clones, roughly 69% occurring once. Sample: PBMCs. This sequence joins TRBV6-1 and TRBJ1-4; the match to TRBD1 covers 7 bases. The TCR comes from a woman younger than 45 in good health and CMV-seronegative. The CDR3 coding sequence is TGTGCCACAGAAAAAGAGGGGGCGCCGGTTGAAAAACTGTTTTTT. This encodes CATEKEGAPVEKLFF.